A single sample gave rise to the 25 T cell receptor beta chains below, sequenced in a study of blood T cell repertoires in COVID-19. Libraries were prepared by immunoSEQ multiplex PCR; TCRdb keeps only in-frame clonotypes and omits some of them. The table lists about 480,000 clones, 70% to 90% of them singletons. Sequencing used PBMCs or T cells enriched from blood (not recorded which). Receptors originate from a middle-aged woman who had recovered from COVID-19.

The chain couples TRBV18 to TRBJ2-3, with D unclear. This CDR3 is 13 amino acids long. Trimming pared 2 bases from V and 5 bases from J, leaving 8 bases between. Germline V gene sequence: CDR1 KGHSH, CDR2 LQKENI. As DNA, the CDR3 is TGTGCCAGCTCACCAGGAGCCCAAGATACGCAGTATTTT. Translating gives CASSPGAQDTQYF.

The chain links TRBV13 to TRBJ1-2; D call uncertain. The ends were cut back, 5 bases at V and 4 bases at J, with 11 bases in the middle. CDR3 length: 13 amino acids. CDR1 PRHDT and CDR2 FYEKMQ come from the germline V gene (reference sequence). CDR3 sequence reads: CASSGADSYGYTF. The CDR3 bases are TGTGCCAGCAGCGGAGCGGACTCCTATGGCTACACCTTC.

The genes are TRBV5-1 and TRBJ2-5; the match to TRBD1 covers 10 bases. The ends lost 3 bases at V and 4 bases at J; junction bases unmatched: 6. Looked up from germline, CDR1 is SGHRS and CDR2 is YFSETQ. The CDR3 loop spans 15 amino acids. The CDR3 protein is CASSSGTGVRETQYF. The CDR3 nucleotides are TGCGCCAGCAGCTCGGGGACAGGGGTTCGAGAGACCCAGTACTTC.

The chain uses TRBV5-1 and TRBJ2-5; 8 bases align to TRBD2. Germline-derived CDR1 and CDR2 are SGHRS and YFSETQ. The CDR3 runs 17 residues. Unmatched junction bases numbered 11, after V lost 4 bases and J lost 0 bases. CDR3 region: CASSPVALAGNQETQYF. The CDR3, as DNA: TGCGCCAGCAGCCCGGTGGCATTAGCGGGGAACCAAGAGACCCAGTACTTC.

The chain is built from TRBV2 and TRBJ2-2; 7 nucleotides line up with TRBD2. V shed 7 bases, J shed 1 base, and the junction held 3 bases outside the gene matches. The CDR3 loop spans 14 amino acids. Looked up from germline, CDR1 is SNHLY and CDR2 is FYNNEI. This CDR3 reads CASMWEGNTGELFF. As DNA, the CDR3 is TGTGCCAGCATGTGGGAGGGGAACACCGGGGAGCTGTTTTTT.

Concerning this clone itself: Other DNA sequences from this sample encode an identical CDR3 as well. Written as DNA, the CDR3 is TGTGCCAGTAACTACTATGGCTACACCTTC. It translates to CASNYYGYTF. The chain couples TRBV19 to TRBJ1-2; D is unresolved. V was clipped by 7 bases and J by 3 bases, with 3 bases between them. This CDR3 has 10 residues. Germline CDR1 is LNHDA and CDR2 is SQIVND (reference sequence).

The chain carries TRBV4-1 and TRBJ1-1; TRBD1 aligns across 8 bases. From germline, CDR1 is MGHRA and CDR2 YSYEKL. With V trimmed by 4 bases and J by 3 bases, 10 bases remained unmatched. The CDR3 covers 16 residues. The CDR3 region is CASSRTGQGRDTEAFF. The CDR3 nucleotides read TGCGCCAGCAGCCGCACCGGACAGGGAAGGGACACTGAAGCTTTCTTT.

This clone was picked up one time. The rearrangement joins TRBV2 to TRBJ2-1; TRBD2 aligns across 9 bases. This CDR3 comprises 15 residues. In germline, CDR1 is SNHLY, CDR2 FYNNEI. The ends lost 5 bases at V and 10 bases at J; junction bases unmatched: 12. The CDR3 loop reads CASSRTSVTTWEQFF. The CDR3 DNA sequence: TGTGCCAGCAGTCGGACTAGCGTTACGACTTGGGAGCAGTTCTTC.

CDR3 bases: TGTGCCATCAGGGGACAGGGGGGTTCCAATGAGCAGTTCTTC. Its translation: CAIRGQGGSNEQFF. The chain employs TRBV10-3 and TRBJ2-1, with 11 bases aligning to TRBD1. Germline trimming cut 6 bases from V and 6 bases from J; bases unmatched to any gene: 4. CDR1 ENHRY and CDR2 SYGVKD come from the germline V gene. The CDR3 is 14 amino acids.

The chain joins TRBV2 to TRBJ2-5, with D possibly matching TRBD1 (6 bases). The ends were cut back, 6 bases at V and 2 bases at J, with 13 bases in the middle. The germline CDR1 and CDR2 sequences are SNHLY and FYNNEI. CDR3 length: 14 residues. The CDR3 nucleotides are TGTGCCAGCAGGCCGGGACAAACACAAGAGACCCAGTACTTC. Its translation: CASRPGQTQETQYF.

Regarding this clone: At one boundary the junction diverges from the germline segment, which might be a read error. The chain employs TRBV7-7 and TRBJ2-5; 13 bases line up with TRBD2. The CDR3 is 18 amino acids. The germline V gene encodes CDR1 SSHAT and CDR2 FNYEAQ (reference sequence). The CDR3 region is CASSLGTSGMTSGETQYF. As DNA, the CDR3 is TGTGCTAGCAGCTTGGGGACTAGCGGGATGACTTCAGGGGAGACCCAGTACTTC.

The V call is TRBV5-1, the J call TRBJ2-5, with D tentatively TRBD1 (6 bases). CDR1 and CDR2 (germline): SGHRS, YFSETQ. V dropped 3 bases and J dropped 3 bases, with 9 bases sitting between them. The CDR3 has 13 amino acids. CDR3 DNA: TGCGCCAGCAGCTCACAGGGAGAAGAGACCCAGTACTTC. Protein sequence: CASSSQGEETQYF.

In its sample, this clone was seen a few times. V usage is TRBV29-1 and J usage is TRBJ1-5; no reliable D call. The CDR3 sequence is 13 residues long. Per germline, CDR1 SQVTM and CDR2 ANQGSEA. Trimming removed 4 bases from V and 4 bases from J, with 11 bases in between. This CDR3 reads CSVVTGINQPQHF. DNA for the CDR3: TGCAGCGTTGTAACGGGGATAAATCAGCCCCAGCATTTT.

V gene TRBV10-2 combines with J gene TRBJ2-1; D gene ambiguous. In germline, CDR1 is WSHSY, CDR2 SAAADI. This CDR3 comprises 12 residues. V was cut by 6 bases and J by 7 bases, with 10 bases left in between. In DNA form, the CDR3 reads TGCGCCAGCAGGGCGGTTGGGAATGAGCAGTTCTTC. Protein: CASRAVGNEQFF.

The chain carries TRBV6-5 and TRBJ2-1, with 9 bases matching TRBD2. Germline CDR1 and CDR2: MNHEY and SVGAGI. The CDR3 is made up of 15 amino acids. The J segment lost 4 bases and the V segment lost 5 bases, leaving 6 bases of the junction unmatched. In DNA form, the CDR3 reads TGTGCCAGCAGTCTTTCTAGCGGGACTTACAATGAGCAGTTCTTC. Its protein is CASSLSSGTYNEQFF.

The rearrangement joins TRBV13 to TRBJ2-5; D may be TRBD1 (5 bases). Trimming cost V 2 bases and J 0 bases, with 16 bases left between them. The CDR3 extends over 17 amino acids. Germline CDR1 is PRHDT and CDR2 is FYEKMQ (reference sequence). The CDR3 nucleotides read TGTGCCAGCAGCTTATTAAGGGGCCCAACGTACCAAGAGACCCAGTACTTC. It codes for CASSLLRGPTYQETQYF. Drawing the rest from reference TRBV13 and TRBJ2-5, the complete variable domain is AAGVIQSPRHLIKEKRETATLKCYPIPRHDTVYWYQQGPGQDPQFLISFYEKMQSDKGSIPDRFSAQQFSDYHSELNMSSLELGDSALYFCASSLLRGPTYQETQYFGPGTRLLVL.

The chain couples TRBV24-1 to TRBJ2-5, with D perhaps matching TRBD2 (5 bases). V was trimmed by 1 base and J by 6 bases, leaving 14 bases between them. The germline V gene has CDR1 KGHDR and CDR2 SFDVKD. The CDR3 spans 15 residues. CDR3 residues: CATSDFGILGQTQYF. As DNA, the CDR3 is TGTGCCACCAGTGATTTCGGGATCCTGGGCCAGACCCAGTACTTC.

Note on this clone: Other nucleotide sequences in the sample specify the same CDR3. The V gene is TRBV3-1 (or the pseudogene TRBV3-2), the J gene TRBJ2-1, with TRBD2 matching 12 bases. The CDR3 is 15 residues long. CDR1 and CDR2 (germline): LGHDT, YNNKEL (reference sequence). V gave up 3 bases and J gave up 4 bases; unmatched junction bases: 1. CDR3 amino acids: CASSQGLAGYNEQFF. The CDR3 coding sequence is TGTGCCAGCAGCCAGGGACTAGCGGGTTACAATGAGCAGTTCTTC.

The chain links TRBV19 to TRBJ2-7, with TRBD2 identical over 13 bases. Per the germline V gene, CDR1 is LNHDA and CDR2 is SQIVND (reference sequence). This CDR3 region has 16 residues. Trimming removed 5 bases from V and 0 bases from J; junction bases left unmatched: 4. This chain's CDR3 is CASSPGLAGTSYEQYF. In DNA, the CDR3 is TGTGCCAGTAGTCCGGGACTAGCGGGGACCTCCTACGAGCAGTACTTC.

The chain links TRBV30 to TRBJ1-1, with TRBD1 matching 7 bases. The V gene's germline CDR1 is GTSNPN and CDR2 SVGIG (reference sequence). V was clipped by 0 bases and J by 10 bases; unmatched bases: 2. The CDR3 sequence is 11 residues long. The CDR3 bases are TGTGCCTGGAGTGTACGACAGGGAGCTTTCTTT. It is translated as CAWSVRQGAFF.

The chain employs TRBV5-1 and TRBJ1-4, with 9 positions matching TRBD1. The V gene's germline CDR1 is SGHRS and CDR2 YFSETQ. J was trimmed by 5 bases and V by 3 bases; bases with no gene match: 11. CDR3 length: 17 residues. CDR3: CASSSGLPGTGNEKLFF. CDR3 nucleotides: TGCGCCAGCAGCTCTGGCCTTCCCGGGACAGGGAATGAAAAACTGTTTTTT.

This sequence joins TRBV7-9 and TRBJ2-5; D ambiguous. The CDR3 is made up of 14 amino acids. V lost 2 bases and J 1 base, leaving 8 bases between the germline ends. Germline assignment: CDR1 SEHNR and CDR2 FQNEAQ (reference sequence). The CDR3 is CASSLRSFQETQYF. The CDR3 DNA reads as TGTGCCAGCAGCTTACGTTCTTTCCAAGAGACCCAGTACTTC.

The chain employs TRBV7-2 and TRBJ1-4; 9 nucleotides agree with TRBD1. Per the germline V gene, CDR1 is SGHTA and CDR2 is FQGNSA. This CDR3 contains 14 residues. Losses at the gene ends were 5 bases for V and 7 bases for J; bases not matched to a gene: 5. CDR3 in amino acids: CASSTGTGSEKLFF. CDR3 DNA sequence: TGTGCCAGCAGCACCGGGACAGGGTCTGAAAAACTGTTTTTT.

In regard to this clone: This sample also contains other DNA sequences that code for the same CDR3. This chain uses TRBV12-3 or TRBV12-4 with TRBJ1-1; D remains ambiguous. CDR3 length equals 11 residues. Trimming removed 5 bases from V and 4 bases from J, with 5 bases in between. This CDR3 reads CASSPSTEAFF. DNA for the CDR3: TGTGCCAGCAGTCCCAGCACTGAAGCTTTCTTT.

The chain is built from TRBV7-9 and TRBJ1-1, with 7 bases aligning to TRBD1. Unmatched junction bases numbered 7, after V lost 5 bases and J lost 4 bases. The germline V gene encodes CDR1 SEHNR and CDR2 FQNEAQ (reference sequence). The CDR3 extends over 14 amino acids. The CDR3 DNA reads TGTGCCAGCAGCCCTCAGGGGGGCATCACTGAAGCTTTCTTT. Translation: CASSPQGGITEAFF.